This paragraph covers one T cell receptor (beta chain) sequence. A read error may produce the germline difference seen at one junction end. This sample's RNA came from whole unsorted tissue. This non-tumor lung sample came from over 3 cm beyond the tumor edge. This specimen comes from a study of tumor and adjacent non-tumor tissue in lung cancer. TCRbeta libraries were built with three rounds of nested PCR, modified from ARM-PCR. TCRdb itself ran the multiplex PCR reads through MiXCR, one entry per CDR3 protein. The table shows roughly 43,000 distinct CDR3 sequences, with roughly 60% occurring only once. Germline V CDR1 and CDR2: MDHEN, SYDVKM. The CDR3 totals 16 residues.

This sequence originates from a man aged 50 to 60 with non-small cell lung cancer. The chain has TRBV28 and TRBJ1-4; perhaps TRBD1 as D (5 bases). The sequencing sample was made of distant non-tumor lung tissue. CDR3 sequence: CASSLSSGRINEKLFF. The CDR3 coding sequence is TGTGCCAGTAGTTTATCTTCGGGACGGATTAATGAAAAACTGTTTTTT.